This entry concerns a single TCR beta chain. The data belong to a study of blood T cell repertoires in COVID-19. Whole-study context: From the United States, Italy and Spain came samples of acute and convalescent COVID-19. PBMCs, B-cell-depleted T cells, or T cells provided the cDNA or gDNA that made up the material.

Germline lookup yields CDR1 LNHNV and CDR2 YYDKDF (reference sequence). This CDR3 region has 17 residues. V was pared by 0 bases and J by 4 bases, with 10 bases of the junction left unmatched. As processed by the authors: Estimation of nucleated cell counts was performed using reference gene primer amplification. Clones were sequenced by immunoSEQ multiplex PCR, and TCRdb holds only the in-frame ones, with some missing. The DNA gave D and trimming, while V, J and clone size come from that table. The sample has a few hundred thousand clones, 80% to 90% seen once. This receptor was identified in a man aged 18 to 29 who had recovered from COVID-19. The chain has TRBV15 and TRBJ2-7, with TRBD1 matching over 9 bases. The specimen sequenced was peripheral blood. Here the CDR3 reads CATSREPQTGGSYEQYF. The CDR3 DNA reads TGTGCCACCAGCAGAGAACCCCAGACAGGGGGATCTTACGAGCAGTACTTC.